This record concerns one TCR beta chain sequence. The data belong to a study of cytomegalovirus exposure and HLA in healthy donors. The CDR3 is 16 residues long. Germline V gene data show CDR1 as SGHRS and CDR2 as YFSETQ. The trim removed 4 bases at V and 5 bases at J, leaving 11 bases unmatched. PCR employed 60 Vbeta and 13 Jbeta primers. Repertoires were generated with immunoSEQ multiplex PCR, while TCRdb's copy carries only in-frame clones and drops some. The sample lists approximately 150,000 clones, about four fifths occurring once. The TCR comes from a woman under 30 in good health and CMV-seropositive. Material: PBMCs. This rearrangement joins TRBV5-1 to TRBJ2-1; TRBD1 matches at 8 bases. The CDR3 sequence is CASSQKTGTGHNEQFF. DNA for the CDR3: TGCGCCAGCAGCCAAAAAACGGGGACAGGACACAATGAGCAGTTCTTC.